Below are 30 T cell receptor beta chains sequenced from a single sample in a study of identical twins. TCRdb called the 5' RACE reads again in MiXCR, with one record for every CDR3 protein. Of hundreds of thousands of distinct CDR3 sequences in the sample, less than 9% were seen once. This same sample was also taken into another study, of yellow fever vaccine responses in identical twins.

The sequencing sample was made of PBMCs. The receptor source for this set is a woman younger than 35 in good health.

In its sample, this clonotype was seen a few times. CDR3 nucleotide sequence: TGCGCCAGCAGCCAACTTAGACGGCCCCAAGAGACCCAGTACTTC. It yields the protein CASSQLRRPQETQYF. The J gene is TRBJ2-5, the V gene TRBV4-1; no clear D gene. The ends were cut back, 2 bases at V and 1 base at J, with 11 bases in the middle. CDR3 size: 15 residues. Germline V gene lookup returns CDR1 MGHRA and CDR2 YSYEKL.

This clonotype came up a few times. This rearrangement joins TRBV7-9 to TRBJ1-4; D not certain. CDR1 SEHNR and CDR2 FQNEAQ come from the germline V gene (reference sequence). Trimming stripped 1 base from V and 7 bases from J, with 13 bases between. This CDR3 region has 15 residues. The CDR3, as DNA: TGTGCCAGCAGCTTAGGATACGGACTAACTGAAAAACTGTTTTTT. Translation: CASSLGYGLTEKLFF.

This clonotype was detected many times. CDR3 residues: CASKRSAQETQYF. The CDR3, as DNA: TGCGCCAGCAAACGGTCAGCACAAGAGACCCAGTACTTC. The V and J genes are TRBV10-2 and TRBJ2-5, with unresolved D. CDR3 length: 13 residues. Trimming removed 7 bases from V and 2 bases from J, with 11 bases in between. Germline V gives CDR1 WSHSY, CDR2 SAAADI.

At least ten counts were recorded for this clonotype. CDR3 region: CSASEPPRANTEAFF. DNA for the CDR3: TGCAGTGCTAGTGAACCCCCCAGGGCGAACACTGAAGCTTTCTTT. The chain links TRBV20-1 to TRBJ1-1, with D tentatively TRBD1 (5 bases). The V end was cut by 3 bases, the J end by 1 base, with 15 bases between. Germline lookup yields CDR1 DFQATT and CDR2 SNEGSKA (reference sequence). The CDR3 consists of 15 residues.

This clonotype was detected a few times. The chain links TRBV7-6 to TRBJ2-3; D gene ambiguous. V lost 8 bases and J 7 bases, leaving 16 bases between the germline ends. This CDR3 has 13 amino acids. Germline V CDR1 and CDR2: SGHVS, FNYEAQ. CDR3 loop: CASAPELGNTQYF. The CDR3 DNA reads TGTGCCAGCGCCCCGGAGTTGGGCAATACGCAGTATTTT.

This clonotype was seen more than once but under ten times. The chain joins TRBV7-9 to TRBJ2-3, with 11 bases aligning to TRBD2. CDR1 is SEHNR and CDR2 is FQNEAQ in the germline V gene (reference sequence). This CDR3 has 17 amino acids. Trimming took 4 bases from V and 0 from J; bases not matched to a gene: 6. In DNA, the CDR3 is TGTGCCAGCAGCTCGACGACTAGCGGGGCTAGCACAGATACGCAGTATTTT. It translates to CASSSTTSGASTDTQYF.

This clonotype was detected many times. The V and J genes are TRBV5-5 and TRBJ1-6, with 7 bases aligning to TRBD1. Germline CDR1 reads SGHKS; CDR2 reads YYEKEE (reference sequence). This CDR3 spans 15 amino acids. V lost 4 bases to trimming and J lost 4 bases; unmatched junction nucleotides: 5. The CDR3 loop is CASSPTGNYNSPLHF. The CDR3 DNA reads TGTGCCAGCAGCCCGACAGGGAATTATAATTCACCCCTCCACTTT. The variable domain in full, completed from reference TRBV5-5 and TRBJ1-6, reads DAGVTQSPTHLIKTRGQQVTLRCSPISGHKSVSWYQQVLGQGPQFIFQYYEKEERGRGNFPDRFSARQFPNYSSELNVNALLLGDSALYLCASSPTGNYNSPLHFGNGTRLTVT.

This chain connects TRBV6-1 to TRBJ2-3; D ambiguous. Trimming stripped 6 bases from V and 3 bases from J, with 19 bases between. This CDR3 has 16 residues. Per the germline V gene, CDR1 is MNHNS and CDR2 is SASEGT. CDR3 protein: CASRALGITTTDTQYF. CDR3 sequence (DNA): TGTGCCAGCAGAGCCTTGGGCATCACGACGACAGATACGCAGTATTTT.

CDR3 amino acids: CSARDYLVGWTEAFF. In DNA, the CDR3 is TGCAGTGCTAGAGATTACTTGGTTGGATGGACTGAAGCTTTCTTT. This chain joins TRBV20-1 and TRBJ1-1; D not certain. In germline, CDR1 is DFQATT, CDR2 SNEGSKA (reference sequence). The germline V and J ends were trimmed by 0 bases and 5 bases, with 16 bases remaining between them. The CDR3 length is 15 residues.

The gene calls are TRBV28 and TRBJ2-1; 7 positions match TRBD1. Germline V gives CDR1 MDHEN, CDR2 SYDVKM. The CDR3 is 15 residues long. The V and J ends lost 5 bases and 4 bases, in that order; junction bases with no gene match: 8. CDR3 region: CASSTPGQRYNEQFF. The CDR3 coding sequence is TGTGCCAGCAGTACCCCGGGACAGAGGTACAATGAGCAGTTCTTC.

This clonotype was observed at least ten times. This chain joins TRBV11-2 and TRBJ1-3; D not resolved. The V gene's germline CDR1 is SGHAT and CDR2 FQNNGV. Trimming took off 4 bases at V and 4 bases at J, with 8 bases between the two ends. The CDR3 covers 13 residues. Written as DNA, the CDR3 is TGTGCCAGCAGCTCCCTTTCGGGAAACACCATATATTTT. It encodes CASSSLSGNTIYF.

Ten or more counts support this clonotype. This chain connects TRBV12-3 or TRBV12-4 to TRBJ1-2; 7 bases match TRBD1. The CDR3 contains 12 residues. Losses at the gene ends were 2 bases for V and 11 bases for J; bases not matched to a gene: 5. The CDR3 DNA reads TGTGCCAGCAGTTTAACAGGGGAGAGATACACCTTC. Protein sequence: CASSLTGERYTF.

This clonotype was picked up many times. The genes are TRBV7-8 and TRBJ1-6, with D perhaps matching TRBD1 (5 bases). The CDR3 runs 17 residues. Germline CDR1 SGHVS, CDR2 FQNEAQ. Trimming pared 5 bases from V and 6 bases from J, leaving 20 bases between. CDR3 sequence: CASSPAPRGASNSPLHF. CDR3 DNA: TGTGCCAGCAGCCCGGCTCCCCGAGGGGCAAGTAATTCACCCCTCCACTTT.

This clonotype was seen only a few times. This rearrangement joins TRBV6-1 to TRBJ1-2, with D possibly being TRBD1 (6 bases). Deletions cut 5 bases from V and 4 bases from J, with 11 bases between. From germline, CDR1 is MNHNS and CDR2 SASEGT. This CDR3 region has 13 residues. This CDR3 reads CASSQIQGYGYTF. In DNA form, the CDR3 reads TGTGCCAGCAGTCAAATACAGGGCTATGGCTACACCTTC.

The chain has TRBV3-1 and TRBJ2-6; unclear D gene. The CDR3 runs 17 residues. V lost 1 base and J 3 bases, leaving 13 bases between the germline ends. Germline values: CDR1 LGHDT, CDR2 YNNKEL (reference sequence). The CDR3 loop reads CASSQGFSESGANVLTF. The CDR3 DNA follows: TGTGCCAGCAGCCAAGGCTTCTCGGAGAGTGGGGCCAACGTCCTGACTTTC.

CDR3 nucleotides: TGTGCCAGTAGTAGTCTTCAGCTACAAGAGACCCAGTACTTC. It translates to CASSSLQLQETQYF. This chain links TRBV19 with TRBJ2-5, with unresolved D. The CDR3 has 14 amino acids. Germline V CDR1 and CDR2: LNHDA, SQIVND (reference sequence). Trimming left V 4 bases short and J 2 bases short, with 11 bases between.

This clonotype showed up many times. V usage is TRBV11-3 and J usage is TRBJ2-1; 7 bases are shared with TRBD1. Germline CDR1 reads SGHNT; CDR2 reads YENEEA. Trimming took 3 bases from V and 8 from J; bases not matched to a gene: 10. This CDR3 comprises 15 residues. The CDR3 DNA reads as TGTGCCAGCAGCTTTGTTAACAGGGGTACTGATGAGCAGTTCTTC. Protein: CASSFVNRGTDEQFF.

The gene calls are TRBV28 and TRBJ1-2; D ambiguous. The ends were cut back, 6 bases at V and 1 base at J, with 18 bases in the middle. Per the germline V gene, CDR1 is MDHEN and CDR2 is SYDVKM. This CDR3 region has 16 residues. The chain's CDR3 is CASSFPPSSGNYGYTF. The DNA for the CDR3 is TGTGCCAGCAGCTTTCCGCCGAGTTCGGGTAACTATGGCTACACCTTC.

This sequence joins TRBV29-1 and TRBJ2-5; 10 bases agree with TRBD2. CDR1 SQVTM and CDR2 ANQGSEA come from the germline V gene. The V segment lost 4 bases and the J segment 5 bases; nucleotides outside the gene matches: 4. The CDR3 is 13 amino acids. CDR3 DNA sequence: TGCAGCGTTGCAGCGGGAGGGCCTGAGACCCAGTACTTC. Translation: CSVAAGGPETQYF.

The chain employs TRBV20-1 and TRBJ2-1, with a weak D call TRBD2 (6 bases). Looked up from germline, CDR1 is DFQATT and CDR2 is SNEGSKA (reference sequence). V gave up 4 bases and J gave up 8 bases, with 21 bases separating them. The CDR3 covers 15 residues. The CDR3 here is CSATPRDSLVYEQFF. CDR3 DNA sequence: TGCAGTGCTACCCCCAGGGACTCCCTCGTCTATGAGCAGTTCTTC.

This chain connects TRBV6-5 to TRBJ1-5; TRBD1 is a possible D gene (6 bases). Per germline, CDR1 MNHEY and CDR2 SVGAGI. V dropped 2 bases and J dropped 4 bases, with 9 bases sitting between them. The CDR3 spans 14 residues. The CDR3 DNA is TGTGCCAGCAGTTACGGGGGGGCGAATCAGCCCCAGCATTTT. It yields the protein CASSYGGANQPQHF.

This clonotype was detected a few times. The CDR3 DNA follows: TGTGCCAGCAGCCTCTGGGGGAAGCAGGGGGGGCGGGAGTTCTTC. Protein sequence: CASSLWGKQGGREFF. The chain carries TRBV28 and TRBJ2-1; D is tentatively TRBD1 or TRBD2 (7 bases each). The CDR3 covers 15 residues. In germline, CDR1 is MDHEN, CDR2 SYDVKM. Trimming shortened V by 6 bases and J by 14 bases, and 26 bases separated the two germline ends.

The gene calls are TRBV2 and TRBJ1-5, with a tentative D call TRBD1 (5 bases). This CDR3 has 14 residues. Germline lookup yields CDR1 SNHLY and CDR2 FYNNEI. V lost 10 bases to trimming and J lost 5 bases, with 18 bases between them. In DNA, the CDR3 is TGTGCCACTGTCCGGGACTTAGGAGATCAGCCCCAGCATTTT. Translated, it gives CATVRDLGDQPQHF.

This clonotype was counted many times. The chain uses TRBV7-3 and TRBJ2-1, with 8 bases lining up with TRBD2. The CDR3 contains 15 residues. The V segment lost 2 bases and the J segment 5 bases; nucleotides outside the gene matches: 5. The germline V gene encodes CDR1 SGHTA and CDR2 FQGTGA. The CDR3 nucleotides are TGTGCCAGCAGCTTACAAGCGGGAGCTAACAATGAGCAGTTCTTC. The encoded protein is CASSLQAGANNEQFF.

This clonotype was counted at least ten times. The chain links TRBV24-1 to TRBJ2-1, with a possible D match to TRBD2 (5 bases). The CDR3 sequence is 12 residues long. Deletions cut 9 bases from V and 9 bases from J, with 14 bases between. CDR1 is KGHDR and CDR2 is SFDVKD in the germline V gene. CDR3 loop: CATDPGIGEQFF. DNA of the CDR3: TGTGCCACCGATCCGGGGATCGGTGAGCAGTTCTTC.

This clonotype was detected a few times. The J gene is TRBJ2-3, the V gene TRBV10-3; 7 nucleotides align to TRBD2. Germline trimming cut 4 bases from V and 6 bases from J; bases unmatched to any gene: 7. The CDR3 has 14 amino acids. Germline V gene sequence: CDR1 ENHRY, CDR2 SYGVKD. The CDR3 DNA sequence: TGTGCCATCAGTGTGCGGGAGTTTCCGGATACGCAGTATTTT. Translating it yields CAISVREFPDTQYF.

This clonotype has only a few counts. V gene TRBV27 combines with J gene TRBJ2-1; the match to TRBD1 covers 7 bases. The length of the CDR3 is 14 residues. J lost 6 bases, V lost 9 bases, and 11 bases had no gene match. Germline loops: CDR1 MNHEY, CDR2 SMNVEV (reference sequence). This CDR3 reads CASLLNTGANEQFF. The CDR3 bases are TGTGCCAGTTTACTGAATACAGGGGCCAATGAGCAGTTCTTC.

This clonotype was found a few times. V is TRBV20-1 and J is TRBJ2-4; 10 nucleotides line up with TRBD1. The CDR3 runs to 14 residues. V shed 5 bases and J 0 bases; nucleotides not matched to a gene: 1. CDR1 is DFQATT, CDR2 SNEGSKA, per germline (reference sequence). The CDR3 DNA reads as TGCAGTGCTTGGGACAGGGGAGCCAAAAACATTCAGTACTTC. It specifies CSAWDRGAKNIQYF.

This clonotype occurred many times. This rearrangement joins TRBV5-1 to TRBJ2-7; no clear D gene. Per the germline V gene, CDR1 is SGHRS and CDR2 is YFSETQ. The V end lost 0 bases, the J end lost 3 bases, and 7 bases lay between the germline ends. CDR3 length: 13 residues. This chain's CDR3 is CASSLDSLYEQYF. The CDR3 DNA reads TGCGCCAGCAGCTTGGACAGCCTCTACGAGCAGTACTTC.

The chain has TRBV4-1 and TRBJ1-1; D is undetermined. V lost 4 bases, J lost 4 bases, and 22 bases lay in between. The length of the CDR3 is 17 residues. Germline loops: CDR1 MGHRA, CDR2 YSYEKL. CDR3 region: CASSLVLTRPKGTEAFF. CDR3 DNA sequence: TGCGCCAGCAGCCTTGTTCTTACTCGACCCAAAGGCACTGAAGCTTTCTTT.